The entry below describes one T cell receptor beta chain. Antigen unknown. The data were taken from a study of circulating CD8 cells and anti-PD-1 response in melanoma. Study-wide context: Treatment was intravenous nivolumab at 3 mg/kg every 2 weeks.

Sorting of live CD3+CD8+TCRalphabeta+ cells by PD-1 and/or TIGIT gave four subsets. Overall study findings and caveats: Clonotype sharing was highest between DPOS and TIGIT subsets.

Each library started from about 14 ng of total RNA using the QIAseq Immune Repertoire TCR panel. TCRdb fed the reads into MiXCR, producing one record per CDR3 protein. The data hold approximately 790 distinct CDR3 sequences, with around 12% observed a single time. Looked up from germline, CDR1 is DFQATT and CDR2 is SNEGSKA (reference sequence). The CDR3 loop spans 17 amino acids. V was clipped by 6 bases and J by 1 base, with 21 bases between them. The chain recombines TRBV20-1 with TRBJ2-2; D might be TRBD1 (6 bases). Sequencing used CD8+ T cells from PBMCs, obtained at baseline or after one month of anti-PD-1 therapy (not recorded which). This TCR was recovered from a human donor with melanoma. CDR3: CSAVSGSWTENTGELFF. As DNA, the CDR3 is TGCAGTGCCGTCTCGGGTTCTTGGACAGAGAACACCGGGGAGCTGTTTTTT.